The TCR beta chain under discussion was sequenced for a study of shared clonotypes between healthy human individuals. Background on the study: A donor's plate count was three for CD4 naive and three for CD4 memory; CD8 naive had two and CD8 memory one.

TCRdb keeps only in-frame clones here, not all; method: immunoSEQ multiplex PCR. The sample lists 850,000 to 1,200,000 clones, around four fifths seen once, with about 1.4% in the top ten. This CDR3 is built from 16 residues. CDR1 SGDLS and CDR2 YYNGEE come from the germline V gene. J lost 0 bases, V lost 4 bases, and 4 bases had no gene match. V and J are TRBV9 and TRBJ2-6; 7 positions match TRBD1. The sequenced sample consisted of memory CD4+ T cells sorted from blood. Subset noted: CD45RA-negative fraction. This TCR came from a young man in good health. For the CDR3, the DNA is TGTGCCAGCAGCCACGGGACAGTCTCTGGGGCCAACGTCCTGACTTTC. Translating gives CASSHGTVSGANVLTF.